The clone carrying this TCR beta chain was seen many times. Antigen: not known. Unique molecular identifiers were incorporated into the prepared TCRbeta library. MiXCR, applied by TCRdb to the PCR reads, yields one record per CDR3 protein. The sample holds approximately 650,000 distinct CDR3 sequences, around 13% seen once. The data originate from a study of T-cell reconstitution after alpha-beta-depleted transplantation in children. Findings of the study overall: Expanded graft clones numbering several hundred reportedly gave rise to alpha-beta T cells about two months after transplant.

Germline V gene lookup returns CDR1 KGHDR and CDR2 SFDVKD. The CDR3 runs to 19 residues. Trimming took 5 bases from V and 1 from J; bases not matched to a gene: 17. J is TRBJ2-3 and V is TRBV24-1, with TRBD1 matching 7 bases. This TCR was recovered from a girl aged 2 to 9 with congenital amegakaryocytic thrombocytopenia, due to receive a stem cell transplant. Material: PBMCs, obtained before TCRalphabeta/CD19-depleted stem cell transplant. CDR3 protein: CATSVFLRPGTACTDTQYF. CDR3 bases: TGTGCCACCAGTGTATTCCTCCGACCCGGGACAGCTTGCACAGATACGCAGTATTTT.